The entry below describes one TCR beta chain. Here immunoSEQ multiplex PCR was the method, and the copy in TCRdb shows in-frame clones only, minus some. This table holds a few hundred thousand clones, 90% found once. The sample is drawn from a study of Ad26.COV2.S vaccination and SARS-CoV-2 variants. Study-wide context: Dosing was one shot or two shots 56 days apart.

This CDR3 contains 15 residues. The V gene end was trimmed by 0 bases and the J gene end by 4 bases; junction bases not matched to a gene: 3. The germline V gene encodes CDR1 KGHSH and CDR2 LQKENI. Described treatment: around 19 received Ad26.COV2.S at low or high dose, single or two shots; 5 received placebo; per-sample allocation not given. The study sampled participants on day 63 after the first vaccine or placebo injection. V and J are TRBV18 and TRBJ2-1, with 7 bases aligning to TRBD1. The clonotype originates from a person between 18 and 65 years old who received the Ad26.COV2.S COVID-19 vaccine or a placebo. The sequences come from peripheral blood, collected in a trial of Ad26.COV2.S vaccine versus placebo. The CDR3 coding sequence is TGTGCCAGCTCACCACCGGGGACAGTTTACAATGAGCAGTTCTTC. Amino acids: CASSPPGTVYNEQFF.